This T cell receptor (beta chain) comes out of a study of molecular identifiers for immune sequencing clone quantification. CDR1 and CDR2 from the germline V gene are MNHEY and SMNVEV (reference sequence). The J segment lost 3 bases and the V segment lost 5 bases, leaving 9 bases of the junction unmatched. The CDR3 runs 15 residues. TCRdb re-called the PCR reads with MiXCR, one entry per CDR3 protein. The table records 300,000 to 400,000 distinct CDR3 sequences, about 23% of them present only once. V is TRBV27 and J is TRBJ2-7, with 8 bases identical to TRBD2. The TCR sequence derives from a human donor in good health. Some libraries in this study had Jurkat cell RNA spiked in. Sequencing was done on a sample of naive CD8+ T cells from blood, with Jurkat cell RNA spiked in. Stated subset: FACS-sorted CD8+CD4-CCR7+CD45RA+ naive T cells. The CDR3 nucleotides are TGTGCCAGCAGTCCAACTAGCGGCGCCTACTACGAGCAGTACTTC. The encoded protein is CASSPTSGAYYEQYF.